This passage covers 12 T cell receptor beta chains from one sample sequenced in a study of cytomegalovirus exposure and HLA in healthy donors. The primer mix had 60 Vbeta and 13 Jbeta primers. Sequencing was performed with immunoSEQ multiplex PCR; in TCRdb, only in-frame clones are kept and a portion is missing. The table lists under 95,000 clones, about three quarters of them singletons. What was sequenced was PBMCs. The source of these receptors is a woman aged 40 to 49 in good health and CMV-seropositive.

The rearrangement joins TRBV7-8 to TRBJ1-5; D unclear. V was pared by 6 bases and J by 0 bases, with 12 bases between. There are 15 residues in the CDR3. CDR1 is SGHVS, CDR2 FQNEAQ, per germline. CDR3 sequence: CASSRSDYSNQPQHF. The CDR3, as DNA: TGTGCCAGCAGTCGATCTGACTATAGCAATCAGCCCCAGCATTTT.

The rearrangement links TRBV5-8 to TRBJ2-7; D ambiguous. The CDR3 extends over 14 amino acids. The germline V gene encodes CDR1 SGHTS and CDR2 YDEGEE. Trimming cost V 3 bases and J 4 bases, with 14 bases left between them. CDR3 region: CASSSSGLTYEQYF. CDR3 bases: TGTGCCAGCAGCTCCTCGGGTCTGACTTACGAGCAGTACTTC. Full variable domain (rest looked up from reference TRBV5-8 and TRBJ2-7): EAGVTQSPTHLIKTRGQQATLRCSPISGHTSVYWYQQALGLGLQFLLWYDEGEERNRGNFPPRFSGRQFPNYSSELNVNALELEDSALYLCASSSSGLTYEQYFGPGTRLTVT.

This rearrangement joins TRBV10-3 to TRBJ1-2, with 12 bases identical to TRBD1. V was clipped by 7 bases and J by 6 bases; unmatched bases: 12. Germline V gives CDR1 ENHRY, CDR2 SYGVKD. The CDR3 sequence is 16 residues long. The DNA for the CDR3 is TGTGCCATCAATCCGGGACAGGGGGCGATCGGAGATGGCTACACCTTC. Amino acid sequence: CAINPGQGAIGDGYTF.

This clone was seen a handful of times. This sequence joins TRBV9 and TRBJ1-2; tentative D call: TRBD1 (5 bases). V lost 0 bases and J 3 bases, leaving 12 bases between the germline ends. This CDR3 region has 15 residues. Germline CDR1 is SGDLS and CDR2 is YYNGEE. The CDR3 bases are TGTGCCAGCAGCGTAGAGGGGCGCCCCTACTATGGCTACACCTTC. It is translated as CASSVEGRPYYGYTF.

This clone has only a few counts. The chain joins TRBV10-3 to TRBJ1-1, with 12 bases matching TRBD1. CDR3 size: 14 residues. The germline V gene has CDR1 ENHRY and CDR2 SYGVKD. V was pared by 5 bases and J by 10 bases, with 8 bases of the junction left unmatched. The CDR3 loop reads CAISPGQGAEGAFF. The CDR3 DNA reads TGTGCCATCAGTCCGGGACAGGGGGCGGAGGGAGCTTTCTTT.

V and J are TRBV9 and TRBJ2-7, with 11 nucleotides matching TRBD1. Germline V CDR1 and CDR2: SGDLS, YYNGEE. Trimming at V came to 3 bases and at J to 6 bases, leaving 2 bases not matched to a gene. The CDR3 consists of 13 residues. CDR3 sequence reads: CASSEGQGGEQYF. Written as DNA, the CDR3 is TGTGCCAGCAGCGAGGGACAGGGGGGCGAGCAGTACTTC.

The V call is TRBV30, the J call TRBJ2-1; D may be TRBD2 (6 bases). V lost 4 bases and J lost 4, with 8 bases in between. Per germline, CDR1 GTSNPN and CDR2 SVGIG (reference sequence). CDR3 size: 12 residues. The CDR3 here is CAWTEGYNEQFF. The CDR3 DNA reads TGTGCCTGGACGGAGGGGTACAATGAGCAGTTCTTC.

The V gene is TRBV5-1, the J gene TRBJ2-1; TRBD1 agrees at 8 bases. V shed 2 bases, J shed 1 base, and the junction held 5 bases outside the gene matches. CDR3 size: 16 residues. Per the germline V gene, CDR1 is SGHRS and CDR2 is YFSETQ. CDR3 in DNA: TGCGCCAGCAGCTTTCGTCGACAGGGGTCCTACAATGAGCAGTTCTTC. This gives the protein CASSFRRQGSYNEQFF.

This chain connects TRBV19 to TRBJ2-3; 7 nucleotides agree with TRBD2. The V gene's germline CDR1 is LNHDA and CDR2 SQIVND (reference sequence). This CDR3 contains 12 residues. With V trimmed by 9 bases and J by 8 bases, 8 bases remained unmatched. DNA of the CDR3: TGTGCCAGCGAGGGGCTAGCGGCTACGCAGTATTTT. It encodes CASEGLAATQYF.

The V and J genes are TRBV18 and TRBJ2-5, with D tentatively TRBD1 (5 bases). TRBJ2-7 matches the DNA end more closely, so the J call is doubtful. The germline CDR1 and CDR2 sequences are KGHSH and LQKENI. The CDR3 consists of 15 residues. As DNA, the CDR3 is TGTGCCAGCTCACCAACGGACAAGAATGCCTACGAGCAGTACTTC. Amino acid sequence: CASSPTDKNAYEQYF.

In this sample, this clone turned up a few times. The rearrangement links TRBV11-3 to TRBJ2-3; 8 nucleotides line up with TRBD1. The junction had 0 bases not matched to a gene; V was cut back by 1 base and J by 3 bases. The CDR3 totals 14 residues. Germline CDR1 is SGHNT and CDR2 is YENEEA. The CDR3 DNA follows: TGTGCCAGCAGCTTAGGACAGGGGACAGATACGCAGTATTTT. Its translation is CASSLGQGTDTQYF.

The chain is built from TRBV5-6 and TRBJ2-1; 9 positions match TRBD2. Germline values: CDR1 SGHDT, CDR2 YYEEEE. With 4 bases clipped from V and 3 bases from J, the junction kept 5 bases outside the gene matches. The CDR3 is 15 amino acids. This CDR3 is CASSLGLAGYNEQFF. The CDR3 DNA follows: TGTGCCAGCAGCCTGGGACTAGCTGGCTACAATGAGCAGTTCTTC.